This T cell receptor beta chain was sequenced during a study of identical twins. Whole-study results and caveats: Insertion counts were lower in abundant cord blood beta clonotypes, a trend that memory repertoires did not show.

Germline V gene sequence: CDR1 SGHVS, CDR2 FQNEAQ. The CDR3 totals 16 residues. The V end lost 5 bases, the J end lost 0 bases, and 17 bases lay between the germline ends. One entry per CDR3 protein results from TCRdb running MiXCR on the 5' RACE reads. The table includes hundreds of thousands of distinct CDR3 sequences, 8.6% detected once. With respect to this clonotype: As yet, its antigen is unknown.

The same data also contributed to another study, on yellow fever vaccine responses in identical twins.

The sequence was collected from a young woman in good health. V and J are TRBV7-8 and TRBJ2-7; TRBD1 is a possible D gene (6 bases). Material: PBMCs. For the CDR3, the DNA is TGTGCCAGCAGCACCACCGGACAGCGAGACTCCTACGAGCAGTACTTC. This gives the protein CASSTTGQRDSYEQYF.